This passage covers 23 T cell receptor beta chains from one sample sequenced in a study of blood T cell repertoires in COVID-19. Profiling relied on immunoSEQ multiplex PCR, and the TCRdb table lists in-frame clones only, not all of them. This table holds just over 650,000 clones, 75% to 90% found once. The sample comprised peripheral blood. These receptors came from a woman under 30 with acute or convalescent COVID-19.

This clone was counted a few times. This chain joins TRBV10-3 and TRBJ2-3; D is possibly TRBD2 (7 bases). Trimming removed 9 bases from V and 5 bases from J, with 18 bases in between. Germline V gives CDR1 ENHRY, CDR2 SYGVKD. The CDR3 has 14 amino acids. The CDR3 loop reads CAIRDRGAEDTQYF. The CDR3 bases are TGTGCCATACGGGACCGGGGGGCCGAAGATACGCAGTATTTT.

J is TRBJ2-7 and V is TRBV21-1; the D call of TRBD1 is as the table states it, not checked on the DNA. TRBV21-1 is marked as a pseudogene. The CDR3 is made up of 13 amino acids. The CDR3 DNA follows: TGTGCCAGCAGCAAGGGACACTCCTACGAGCAGTACTTC. Translating it yields CASSKGHSYEQYF.

The chain has TRBV12-3 or TRBV12-4 and TRBJ2-3; 8 nucleotides align to TRBD2. V lost 11 bases to trimming and J lost 8 bases; unmatched junction nucleotides: 3. CDR3 size: 10 residues. In nucleotides, the CDR3 is TGTGCCTCCGGGGGGGGTACGCAGTATTTT. Its translation: CASGGGTQYF.

This sequence joins TRBV7-9 and TRBJ1-2, with a tentative D call TRBD1 (5 bases). CDR1 is SEHNR and CDR2 is FQNEAQ in the germline V gene (reference sequence). Between the trimmed V and J ends, which lost 5 bases and 4 bases, there was a span of 20 bases. The CDR3 contains 16 residues. Written as DNA, the CDR3 is TGTGCCAGCAGCCGAGCGGGGGAAGGGAGCTTCTATGGCTACACCTTC. It encodes CASSRAGEGSFYGYTF. Supplemented by reference TRBV7-9 and TRBJ1-2, the full variable domain reads DTGVSQNPRHKITKRGQNVTFRCDPISEHNRLYWYRQTLGQGPEFLTYFQNEAQLEKSRLLSDRFSAERPKGSFSTLEIQRTEQGDSAMYLCASSRAGEGSFYGYTFGSGTRLTVV.

The V call is TRBV7-6, the J call TRBJ2-2; 13 bases are shared with TRBD2. The V gene end was trimmed by 3 bases and the J gene end by 6 bases; junction bases not matched to a gene: 4. The CDR3 consists of 16 residues. In germline, CDR1 is SGHVS, CDR2 FNYEAQ. CDR3 sequence (DNA): TGTGCCAGCAGCTTTACTAGCGGGGGGGCCCCCGGGGAGCTGTTTTTT. Translated: CASSFTSGGAPGELFF.

This chain uses TRBV5-1 with TRBJ2-7; unclear D gene. Per germline, CDR1 SGHRS and CDR2 YFSETQ. V dropped 4 bases and J dropped 7 bases, with 15 bases sitting between them. CDR3 length equals 13 residues. CDR3 in amino acids: CASSPSTVWEQYF. The CDR3 DNA follows: TGCGCCAGCAGCCCCTCGACTGTCTGGGAGCAGTACTTC.

The chain recombines TRBV25-1 with TRBJ2-5; 7 bases match TRBD1. This CDR3 is 13 amino acids long. The junction had 6 bases not matched to a gene; V was cut back by 8 bases and J by 3 bases. CDR1 is MGHDK and CDR2 is SYGVNS in the germline V gene. Here the CDR3 DNA reads TGTGCCAGCCCCGAGGGGGCGAAAGAGACCCAGTACTTC. Its translation: CASPEGAKETQYF.

The V and J genes are TRBV30 and TRBJ2-1; 8 nucleotides agree with TRBD1. J was trimmed by 8 bases and V by 3 bases; bases with no gene match: 3. The CDR3 totals 12 residues. CDR1 and CDR2 from the germline V gene are GTSNPN and SVGIG (reference sequence). CDR3 sequence reads: CAWSDRGDEQFF. The CDR3 DNA reads as TGTGCCTGGAGCGACAGGGGTGATGAGCAGTTCTTC. Looking up the rest from reference TRBV30 and TRBJ2-1 gives the full variable domain: SQTIHQWPATLVQPVGSPLSLECTVEGTSNPNLYWYRQAAGRGLQLLFYSVGIGQISSEVPQNLSASRPQDRQFILSSKKLLLSDSGFYLCAWSDRGDEQFFGPGTRLTVL.

The CDR3 nucleotides read TGTGCCAGCAGCCCCGCTGGAGGGACAGAAAGGGACACTGAAGCTTTCTTT. Residues: CASSPAGGTERDTEAFF. The chain has TRBV9 and TRBJ1-1; 7 bases fit TRBD1. The V gene end was trimmed by 4 bases and the J gene end by 3 bases; junction bases not matched to a gene: 15. Germline-derived CDR1 and CDR2 are SGDLS and YYNGEE. The CDR3 is 17 amino acids.

This clone was recorded once. This sequence joins TRBV9 and TRBJ1-6, with 9 bases that match TRBD1. The CDR3 contains 15 residues. Germline V lookup: CDR1 SGDLS, CDR2 YYNGEE. V lost 4 bases, J lost 6 bases, and 5 bases stayed unmatched. CDR3: CASSLRDRANSPLHF. Written as DNA, the CDR3 is TGTGCCAGCAGCCTCCGGGACAGGGCTAATTCACCCCTCCACTTT. The full variable domain, its missing parts supplied by reference TRBV9 and TRBJ1-6, is DSGVTQTPKHLITATGQRVTLRCSPRSGDLSVYWYQQSLDQGLQFLIQYYNGEERAKGNILERFSAQQFPDLHSELNLSSLELGDSALYFCASSLRDRANSPLHFGNGTRLTVT.

The chain combines TRBV4-1 with TRBJ2-5; 12 bases map to TRBD2. From germline, CDR1 is MGHRA and CDR2 YSYEKL. CDR3 length: 16 amino acids. Trimming at V came to 1 base and at J to 1 base, leaving 1 base not matched to a gene. The CDR3 nucleotides are TGCGCCAGCAGCCAAGGGACTAGCGGGGCCCAAGAGACCCAGTACTTC. Protein: CASSQGTSGAQETQYF.

This clone was recorded only once. The V gene is TRBV12-3 or TRBV12-4, the J gene TRBJ1-1; 8 nucleotides agree with TRBD1. After removal of 9 bases from V and 8 bases from J, the junction contained 8 bases not matched to a gene. CDR3 length equals 12 residues. The CDR3 loop reads CASPQGTGEAFF. The CDR3 region has the DNA TGTGCCAGTCCTCAGGGGACAGGCGAAGCTTTCTTT.

This chain uses TRBV21-1 with TRBJ1-2; the listed D gene, TRBD1, was not tested against the DNA. TRBV21-1 is shown as a pseudogene. This CDR3 is 16 amino acids long. CDR3 residues: CASTRMYRDLDYGYTF. Here the CDR3 DNA reads TGTGCCAGCACCAGAATGTACAGGGATCTGGACTATGGCTACACCTTC.

This rearrangement joins TRBV5-6 to TRBJ2-7; 15 positions agree with TRBD2. The trim removed 4 bases at V and 7 bases at J, leaving 9 bases unmatched. Germline V gene sequence: CDR1 SGHDT, CDR2 YYEEEE. The CDR3 has 16 residues. Here the CDR3 DNA reads TGTGCCAGCAGCGCCCGGACTAGCGGGGGGGCACGGGAGCAGTACTTC. Amino acids: CASSARTSGGAREQYF. Together with reference TRBV5-6 and TRBJ2-7, the CDR3 gives the full variable domain: DAGVTQSPTHLIKTRGQQVTLRCSPKSGHDTVSWYQQALGQGPQFIFQYYEEEERQRGNFPDRFSGHQFPNYSSELNVNALLLGDSALYLCASSARTSGGAREQYFGPGTRLTVT.

This rearrangement joins TRBV2 to TRBJ1-2; D is possibly TRBD1 (5 bases). Looked up from germline, CDR1 is SNHLY and CDR2 is FYNNEI. Trimming stripped 6 bases from V and 0 bases from J, with 11 bases between. The CDR3 length is 14 residues. The CDR3 nucleotides read TGTGCCAGCAGAGCTGACAGCGCTAACTATGGCTACACCTTC. This encodes CASRADSANYGYTF.

The chain is built from TRBV7-3 and TRBJ2-5, with D possibly being TRBD2 (6 bases). The V and J ends lost 0 bases and 7 bases respectively, with 15 bases between them. Germline lookup yields CDR1 SGHTA and CDR2 FQGTGA. The CDR3 runs 15 residues. The chain's CDR3 is CASSLTPLAEGTQYF. The CDR3 coding sequence is TGTGCCAGCAGCTTAACACCTTTGGCGGAGGGGACCCAGTACTTC.

This clone was detected only a few times. This chain joins TRBV7-3 and TRBJ1-6; a possible D gene is TRBD1 (6 bases). Trimming pared 5 bases from V and 7 bases from J, leaving 9 bases between. The CDR3 loop spans 13 amino acids. In germline, CDR1 is SGHTA, CDR2 FQGTGA. CDR3 coding DNA: TGTGCCAGCAGCACGGACAGAAATTCACCCCTCCACTTT. Translation: CASSTDRNSPLHF.

The chain recombines TRBV24-1 with TRBJ1-2; D unclear. Germline CDR1 KGHDR, CDR2 SFDVKD. V gave up 1 base and J gave up 2 bases, with 7 bases separating them. This CDR3 spans 14 amino acids. The CDR3 nucleotides read TGTGCCACCAGTGATTTTGCCAGAAACTATGGCTACACCTTC. Translation: CATSDFARNYGYTF.

The CDR3 DNA reads as TGTGCCAGCAGCCCTCCAGTCCTTGAGCAGTACTTC. It is translated as CASSPPVLEQYF. The chain uses TRBV7-9 and TRBJ2-7; D unclear. The CDR3 covers 12 residues. Germline V gene sequence: CDR1 SEHNR, CDR2 FQNEAQ (reference sequence). V lost 5 bases to trimming and J lost 7 bases, with 12 bases between them.

The chain carries TRBV5-5 and TRBJ1-3, with D unclear. Trimming took 2 bases from V and 4 from J, leaving 10 bases between them. The CDR3 runs 14 residues. CDR1 and CDR2 (germline): SGHKS, YYEKEE (reference sequence). The DNA of the CDR3 is TGTGCCAGCAGCTTCGGTAATTCCGGAAACACCATATATTTT. Its translation is CASSFGNSGNTIYF. The whole variable domain, remainder taken from reference TRBV5-5 and TRBJ1-3, is DAGVTQSPTHLIKTRGQQVTLRCSPISGHKSVSWYQQVLGQGPQFIFQYYEKEERGRGNFPDRFSARQFPNYSSELNVNALLLGDSALYLCASSFGNSGNTIYFGEGSWLTVV.

CDR3 bases: TGTGCCAGCAGTGAATCAGGGTTTGACGGGGGCTACACCTTC. Encoded protein: CASSESGFDGGYTF. The gene calls are TRBV2 and TRBJ1-2; possible D gene TRBD1, 5 bases. Germline V gives CDR1 SNHLY, CDR2 FYNNEI. This CDR3 comprises 14 residues. Between the trimmed V and J ends, which lost 2 bases and 8 bases, there was a span of 15 bases.

This chain connects TRBV3-1 (or the pseudogene TRBV3-2) to TRBJ1-5; D uncertain. The ends were cut back, 2 bases at V and 0 bases at J, with 5 bases in the middle. The CDR3 is 14 residues long. CDR1 and CDR2 from the germline V gene are LGHDT and YNNKEL (reference sequence). The CDR3 coding sequence is TGTGCCAGCAGCCAATTCGTTAGCAATCAGCCCCAGCATTTT. Protein sequence: CASSQFVSNQPQHF.

This chain uses TRBV7-9 with TRBJ1-1, with D possibly TRBD1 on 6 matching bases. V dropped 0 bases and J dropped 12 bases, with 14 bases sitting between them. This CDR3 contains 13 residues. Germline CDR1 is SEHNR and CDR2 is FQNEAQ (reference sequence). The DNA of the CDR3 is TGTGCCAGCAGCTTAGCGCACAACCAGGGGACTTTCTTT. Protein: CASSLAHNQGTFF.